This is a list of T cell receptor beta chains from one sample in a study. TCRdb independently ran MiXCR on the 5' RACE reads; one entry per CDR3 protein. The table has 55,000 or so distinct CDR3 sequences, more than 20% seen once. Sequences were obtained from tumor-infiltrating Tregs sorted from the breast tumor. These receptors all come from a female donor with breast cancer. CDR3s leave out the opening cysteine and the closing phenylalanine or tryptophan. Each record gives: CDR3 length, J gene, V gene, CDR3 protein.

CDR3 length: 11
J gene: TRBJ2-3
V gene: TRBV9
CDR3 protein: ASSALTTDTQY

CDR3 length: 13
J gene: TRBJ1-2
V gene: TRBV28
CDR3 protein: ASSLRRTHNYGYT

CDR3 length: 10
J gene: TRBJ1-2
V gene: TRBV5-1
CDR3 protein: ASSQDRLGYT

CDR3 length: 11
J gene: TRBJ1-4
V gene: TRBV4-2
CDR3 protein: ASSQGEGEKLF

CDR3 length: 11
J gene: TRBJ1-2
V gene: TRBV6-1
CDR3 protein: ASSERHGDGYT

CDR3 length: 12
J gene: TRBJ2-7
V gene: TRBV20-1
CDR3 protein: SADRLAGVYEQY

CDR3 length: 12
J gene: TRBJ2-3
V gene: TRBV10-2
CDR3 protein: ASVTGGGADTQY

CDR3 length: 13
J gene: TRBJ1-3
V gene: TRBV7-2
CDR3 protein: ASSLQVVSGNTIY

CDR3 length: 11
J gene: TRBJ1-5
V gene: TRBV12-3/TRBV12-4
CDR3 protein: ASSGTADQPQH

CDR3 length: 11
J gene: TRBJ1-1
V gene: TRBV29-1
CDR3 protein: SVERPENTEAF

CDR3 length: 13
J gene: TRBJ2-1
V gene: TRBV9
CDR3 protein: ASSQLVGRYNEQF

CDR3 length: 12
J gene: TRBJ1-5
V gene: TRBV7-8
CDR3 protein: ASSFSGGNQPQH

CDR3 length: 12
J gene: TRBJ2-3
V gene: TRBV29-1
CDR3 protein: SVEGGRGTDTQY

CDR3 length: 13
J gene: TRBJ1-5
V gene: TRBV6-1
CDR3 protein: ASSDRQGYNQPQH

CDR3 length: 14
J gene: TRBJ2-1
V gene: TRBV5-6
CDR3 protein: ASSLVGQGGINEQF

CDR3 length: 12
J gene: TRBJ2-7
V gene: TRBV20-1
CDR3 protein: SARIMTVSYEQY